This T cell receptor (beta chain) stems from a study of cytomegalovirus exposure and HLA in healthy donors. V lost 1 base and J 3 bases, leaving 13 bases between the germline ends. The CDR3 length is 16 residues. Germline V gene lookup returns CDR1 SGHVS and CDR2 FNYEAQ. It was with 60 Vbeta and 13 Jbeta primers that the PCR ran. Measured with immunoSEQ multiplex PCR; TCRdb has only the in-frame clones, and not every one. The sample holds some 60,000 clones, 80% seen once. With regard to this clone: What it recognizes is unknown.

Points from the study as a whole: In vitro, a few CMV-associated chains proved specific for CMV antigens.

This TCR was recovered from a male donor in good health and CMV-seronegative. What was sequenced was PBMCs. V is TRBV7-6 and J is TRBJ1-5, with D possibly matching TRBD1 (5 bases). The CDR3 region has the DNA TGTGCCAGCAGCTTAGAGGCTGGGGGGAACAATCAGCCCCAGCATTTT. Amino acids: CASSLEAGGNNQPQHF. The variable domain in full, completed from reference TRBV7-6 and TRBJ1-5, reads GAGVSQSPRYKVTKRGQDVALRCDPISGHVSLYWYRQALGQGPEFLTYFNYEAQQDKSGLPNDRFSAERPEGSISTLTIQRTEQRDSAMYRCASSLEAGGNNQPQHFGDGTRLSIL.